This TCR beta chain emerged from a study of regulatory T cells in long-lasting Graves disease listed by TCRdb under 2021. With respect to the entire study: Patients with newly diagnosed Graves' disease had been on antithyroid drugs for under 3 months. Peripheral blood TCR sequencing and RNA sequencing compared persistent Graves' disease patients with newly diagnosed Graves' disease patients. TCR sequencing covered some 13 persistent and roughly 20 newly diagnosed Graves' disease patients, approximately 33 samples in total. The study took place in China and was registered as a clinical trial.

Per the publication, the time point label means: newly diagnosed GD, antithyroid drugs for less than 3 months. RNA was extracted from PBMCs in TRIzol for both TCR sequencing and RNA sequencing. Graves' disease was diagnosed according to American Thyroid Association guidelines. Patients were recruited from an endocrinology department in Xi'an, China. Each patient gave around 9 milliliters of peripheral blood, collected in an EDTA anticoagulant tube. PBMCs were isolated by Ficoll Paque Plus density gradient separation without further T cell sorting. An Agilent 2100 Bioanalyzer and agarose gel were used to check RNA quality, while a NanoDrop 2000 measured RNA concentration. Library generation was performed with multiplex PCR. These reads were obtained on an Illumina HiSeq 4000. TCR beta libraries were built with iRepertoire HTBI primers and Arm-PCR amplification of CDR3 regions. Gel purification was performed on PCR products prior to sequencing. Under the source paper's analysis protocol: Gene usage analysis of CDR3 amino acid clonotypes relied on the roughly 67 TRBV and over 13 TRBJ segments identified across samples. COPE and FqMerger were used to merge the filtered high-quality paired reads into contigs. BLAST was used to align contigs to the IMGT TRBV, TRBD and TRBJ reference genes, and CDR3 was defined following IMGT. Highly expanded clones were defined as clonotypes with a frequency above 0.1%. Shannon entropy served as the measure of repertoire diversity, while the Gini coefficient captured V-J evenness. A clonotype was considered public if more than one individual shared it. Using fastp trimming at Q25 and MiXCR clonotype assembly, TCRdb reanalyzed the public sequencing data and kept in-frame beta chains. CDR3 protein duplicates are merged, each entry listing the most common genes and DNA. V and J calls and clone size were set by TCRdb, not the authors. This sample comprises 390,000 or so distinct CDR3 sequences, about 10% of them detected only once. The top ten clonotypes cover about 20% of the sample.

General study outcomes and caveats: Because the primary lesion, thyroid tissue, could not be accessed, the study looked at peripheral blood alone. Persistent disease showed preferential use of TRBV28, TRBJ1-2 and TRBJ2-5, whereas newly diagnosed disease favored TRBV20-1 and TRBJ2-1. Compared with newly diagnosed patients, patients with persistent Graves' disease had lower TCR Shannon entropy and fewer highly expanded clones, which suggests clonal expansion. The small sample size was acknowledged by the authors as a limitation that may reduce accuracy. More public clonotypes were shared among persistent patients (roughly 2,700) than among newly diagnosed patients (just under 1,000). Sequencing and analysis were restricted to the TCR beta chain.

The CDR3 measures 16 amino acids from cysteine to phenylalanine. The sequence is cut down to CDR3 DNA, 48 bases in frame from base 1. V is reduced by 0 bases and J by 7 bases, leaving a spacing of 19 bases between them. CDR1 and CDR2, looked up from the germline V gene (reference sequence), are DFQATT and SNEGSKA. This clonotype was counted ten times or more. Its antigen remains undetermined. Per-base qualities were not stored, and no clone one base away is much larger. This same sample was also part of a study on T cells in Graves' hyperthyroidism and ophthalmopathy. Per the second study: Graves' hyperthyroidism was defined as stable when no progression to ophthalmopathy occurred over 18 months of follow-up. The hyperthyroidism patients were between 18 and 65 years old and newly diagnosed, with a disease duration of less than 2 months. Exclusion was applied to patients with uncontrolled infections, other autoimmune diseases, pregnancy or lactation. Diagnoses were based on clinical symptoms, serum thyroxine and TRAb, thyroid ultrasound and orbital computed tomography. The TCR CDR3 was subjected to a first round of RT-PCR using the HTBI primer set and the Qiagen OneStep RT-PCR kit. Most expanded thyroid clonotypes (frequency above 0.001) were also found in blood, which suggests that blood repertoires may mirror thyroid immune responses. A model built on a 13 V-J signature distinguished ophthalmopathy from stable hyperthyroidism, reaching approximately 89% sensitivity and approximately 83% specificity in cross-validation and 80%/75% in testing. During validation, the model predicted progression to ophthalmopathy a median of about 6.3 months ahead of onset, with around 71% sensitivity and under 85% specificity. To identify distinguishing TCR V-J signatures, a discovery cohort of 100 patients was used, comprising 40 to 45 with Graves' ophthalmopathy and roughly 60 with stable Graves' hyperthyroidism. Whether ophthalmopathy could be predicted prospectively was tested in an independent validation cohort made up of approximately 19 hyperthyroidism patients plus 17 patients who later progressed to ophthalmopathy. The approximately 100 discovery patients were divided at random into training and test sets in a 7:3 ratio. In addition, the study compared T-cell repertoires in thyroid tissue and in blood from a handful of Graves' hyperthyroidism patients. After sampling, hyperthyroidism patients received methimazole starting at 30 mg daily, and ophthalmopathy patients received high-dose intravenous methylprednisolone. A second multiplex PCR round built the libraries, followed by size selection and purification. The libraries were sequenced on an Illumina HiSeq2000 using paired-end 100 bp reads. SOAPnuke was used to process the raw data, throwing out any read that contained adapters or uncalled bases, had a mean Phred below 15, or lacked an exact constant-primer or identifier match. COPE v1.2.5 was used to merge the high-quality paired reads, and each unique nucleotide sequence was defined as a clonotype. MiTCR v1.1 was used to align the clonotypes against IMGT TRBV, TRBD and TRBJ reference segments. Analysis was restricted to V-J combinations with a frequency above 0.0001, which covered 99% to 99.2% of repertoires. A TCS score was defined as the ratio between F50 (clonal expansion) and ExV (chaos), using BLOSUM62-based TCRdist between CDR3 peptides within each V-J. Welch's t-statistics and random forest reduced roughly 500 V-J features to roughly 13, which were used in a naive Bayes classifier (R e1071). Sample size was not statistically predetermined, and blinding of investigators to group allocation was not performed. TCR Vbeta CDR3 sequencing of 120 to 150 peripheral blood samples (about 45 ophthalmopathy, about 74 hyperthyroidism and roughly 17 progressor patients) is reported in the paper.

The sequence links TRBV20-1 to TRBJ2-1; possibly the D gene is TRBD1, per 6 matching bases. The source material was peripheral blood mononuclear cells (PBMCs), sampled at new diagnosis, from a patient treated with antithyroid drugs. The clonotype comes from a woman aged 18 to 35 with Graves disease. Donor details come from another sample of the same person, matched by shared clones. CDR3 loop: CSARDRYRVWLNEQFF. In nucleotides, the sequence is TGCAGTGCTAGAGATCGGTACAGGGTATGGTTGAATGAGCAGTTCTTC.